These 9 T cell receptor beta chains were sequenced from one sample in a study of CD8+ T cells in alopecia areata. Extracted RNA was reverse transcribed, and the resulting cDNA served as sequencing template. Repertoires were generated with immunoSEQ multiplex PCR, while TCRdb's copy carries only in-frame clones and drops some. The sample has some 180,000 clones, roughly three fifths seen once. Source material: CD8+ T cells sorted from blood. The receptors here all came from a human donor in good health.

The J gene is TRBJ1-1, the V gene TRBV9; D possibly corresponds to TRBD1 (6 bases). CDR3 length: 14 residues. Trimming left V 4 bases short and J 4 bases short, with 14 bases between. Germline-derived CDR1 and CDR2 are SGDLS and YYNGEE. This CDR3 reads CASSPQGMSTEAFF. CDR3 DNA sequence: TGTGCCAGCAGCCCCCAGGGGATGAGCACTGAAGCTTTCTTT.

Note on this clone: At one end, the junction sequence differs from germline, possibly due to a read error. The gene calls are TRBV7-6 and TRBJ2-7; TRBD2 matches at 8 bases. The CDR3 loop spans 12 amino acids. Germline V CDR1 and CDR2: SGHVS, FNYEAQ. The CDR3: CASSLLAGLLLF. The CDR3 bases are TGTGCCAGCAGCTTGCTAGCGGGCCTACTCCTCTTC.

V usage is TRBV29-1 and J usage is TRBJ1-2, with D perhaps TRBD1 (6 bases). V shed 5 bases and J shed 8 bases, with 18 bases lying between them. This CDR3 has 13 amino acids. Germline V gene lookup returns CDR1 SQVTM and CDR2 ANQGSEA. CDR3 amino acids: CSVPSQGMMGYTF. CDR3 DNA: TGCAGCGTTCCCTCTCAGGGGATGATGGGCTACACCTTC.

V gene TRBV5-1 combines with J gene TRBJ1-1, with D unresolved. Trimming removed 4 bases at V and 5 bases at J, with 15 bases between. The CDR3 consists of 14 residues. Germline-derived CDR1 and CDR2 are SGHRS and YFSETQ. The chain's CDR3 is CASSPSGERTEAFF. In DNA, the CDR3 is TGCGCCAGCAGCCCTTCCGGGGAACGGACTGAAGCTTTCTTT.

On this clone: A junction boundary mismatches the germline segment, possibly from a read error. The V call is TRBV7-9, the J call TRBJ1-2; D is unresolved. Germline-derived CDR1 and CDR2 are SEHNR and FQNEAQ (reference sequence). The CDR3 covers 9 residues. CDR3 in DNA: TGTGCCAGCAGCCCAGTTAGCCCCTTC. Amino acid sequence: CASSPVSPF. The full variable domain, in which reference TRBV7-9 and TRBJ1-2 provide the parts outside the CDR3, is DTGVSQNPRHKITKRGQNVTFRCDPISEHNRLYWYRQTLGQGPEFLTYFQNEAQLEKSRLLSDRFSAERPKGSFSTLEIQRTEQGDSAMYLCASSPVSPFGSGTRLTVV.

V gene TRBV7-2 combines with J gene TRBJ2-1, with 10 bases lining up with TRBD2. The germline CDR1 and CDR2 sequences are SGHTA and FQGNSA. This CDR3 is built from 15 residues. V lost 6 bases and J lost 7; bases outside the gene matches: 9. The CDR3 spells CASRAQRGGENEQFF. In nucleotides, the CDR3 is TGTGCCAGCAGAGCCCAGCGGGGGGGCGAAAATGAGCAGTTCTTC.

CDR3 protein: CASAPKEAVSSYNEQFF. The CDR3 nucleotides read TGTGCTAGCGCTCCAAAAGAGGCAGTTAGCTCCTACAATGAGCAGTTCTTC. The V call is TRBV12-5, the J call TRBJ2-1; no clear D. The V gene lost 9 bases and the J gene lost 0 bases, with 21 bases spanning the gap. The length of the CDR3 is 17 residues. Germline V gives CDR1 LGHNT, CDR2 FRNRAP.

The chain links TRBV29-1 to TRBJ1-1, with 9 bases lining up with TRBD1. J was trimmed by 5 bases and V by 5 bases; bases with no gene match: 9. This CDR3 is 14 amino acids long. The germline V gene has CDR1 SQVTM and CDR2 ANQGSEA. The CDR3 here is CSVPTGGRGTEAFF. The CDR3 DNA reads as TGCAGCGTTCCGACAGGGGGTCGCGGAACTGAAGCTTTCTTT.

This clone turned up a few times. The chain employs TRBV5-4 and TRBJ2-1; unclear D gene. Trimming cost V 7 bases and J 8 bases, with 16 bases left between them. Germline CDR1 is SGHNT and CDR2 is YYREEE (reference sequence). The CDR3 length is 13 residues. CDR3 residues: CASRRGVADEQFF. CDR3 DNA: TGTGCCAGCCGCCGAGGCGTCGCCGATGAGCAGTTCTTC.